A selection of T cell receptor beta chains follows, all from one sample in a study of CD8+CD57+ T cells in acquired aplastic anemia. TCRdb reanalysed the reads using MiXCR and keeps one entry per CDR3 protein. The table includes under 200,000 distinct CDR3 sequences, around 48% detected once. Input material: sorted CD4+, CD8+, or CD8+CD57+ T cells (not recorded which) from PBMCs. Every receptor here comes from a human donor with aplastic anemia. Each CDR3 is given with its conserved first and last residue. A D gene is named only where the DNA matches it firmly. A clone size is listed for some rows: how often the clone was seen (once, few, many), or a class if it is expanded.

size	V	J	D	CDR3	DNA
-	TRBV7-2	TRBJ2-1	-	CASSPQVGGEQFF	TGTGCCAGCAGCCCCCAAGTGGGGGGTGAGCAGTTCTTC
few	TRBV10-2	TRBJ2-1	TRBD1	CASSESSGTGVWDEQFF	TGCGCCAGCAGTGAGTCTTCTGGGACAGGGGTCTGGGATGAGCAGTTCTTC
-	TRBV20-1	TRBJ1-1	TRBD1	CSAGGQAGHTEAFF	TGCAGTGCTGGCGGACAGGCAGGGCACACTGAAGCTTTCTTT
-	TRBV10-3	TRBJ1-4	-	CAISDSEYEKLFF	TGTGCCATCAGCGATTCTGAATATGAAAAACTGTTTTTT
many	TRBV7-8	TRBJ2-5	-	CASSLLEETQYF	TGTGCCAGCAGCTTACTGGAGGAGACCCAGTACTTC
-	TRBV24-1	TRBJ2-1	-	CATSDYKGSSYNEQFF	TGTGCCACCAGTGATTATAAGGGGAGCTCCTACAATGAGCAGTTCTTC
-	TRBV6-5	TRBJ1-6	-	CASSYGVAGSGSPLHF	TGTGCCAGCAGTTACGGGGTTGCAGGGTCTGGTTCACCCCTCCACTTT
many	TRBV12-3/TRBV12-4	TRBJ1-6	TRBD1	CASRTDRGISPLHF	TGTGCCAGCAGGACGGACAGGGGGATCTCACCCCTCCACTTT
-	TRBV24-1	TRBJ1-5	-	CATSERRSNQPQHF	TGTGCCACCAGTGAGAGAAGAAGCAATCAGCCCCAGCATTTT
many	TRBV6-5	TRBJ2-1	-	CASSYLQGEQFF	TGTGCCAGCAGTTACTTACAGGGTGAGCAGTTCTTC
many	TRBV20-1	TRBJ2-5	TRBD2	CSANRLAGQETQYF	TGCAGTGCCAATCGACTAGCGGGGCAAGAGACCCAGTACTTC
-	TRBV19	TRBJ2-2	-	CASSAGVGELFF	TGTGCCAGTAGTGCGGGTGTGGGGGAGCTGTTTTTT
few	TRBV10-3	TRBJ2-1	-	CAISDPGNSYNEQFF	TGTGCCATCAGTGATCCCGGGAACTCCTACAATGAGCAGTTCTTC
-	TRBV29-1	TRBJ2-3	-	CSVGQDADTQYF	TGCAGCGTTGGACAGGATGCAGATACGCAGTATTTT
-	TRBV13	TRBJ1-2	-	CASSSQQNYGYTF	TGTGCCAGCAGCTCCCAGCAGAACTATGGCTACACCTTC
-	TRBV20-1	TRBJ1-1	-	CSASAGRVNTEAFF	TGCAGTGCTAGTGCGGGCAGGGTCAACACTGAAGCTTTCTTT
many	TRBV12-3/TRBV12-4	TRBJ2-5	-	CASSLSRAGETQYF	TGTGCCAGCAGTTTAAGTAGGGCTGGGGAGACCCAGTACTTC
-	TRBV10-3	TRBJ1-1	-	CAIQGANTEAFF	TGTGCCATTCAGGGAGCGAACACTGAAGCTTTCTTT
many	TRBV6-1	TRBJ1-2	TRBD1	CASRLREGQNYGYTF	TGTGCCAGCAGACTCCGAGAGGGACAGAACTATGGCTACACCTTC
many	TRBV20-1	TRBJ1-1	-	CSASLRDLLSGTEAFF	TGCAGTGCTAGTCTGAGGGACCTCCTCTCTGGCACTGAAGCTTTCTTT
-	TRBV5-1	TRBJ2-7	TRBD1	CASSLAGTVSSYEQYF	TGCGCCAGCAGCTTGGCCGGGACAGTTTCATCCTACGAGCAGTACTTC
once	TRBV29-1	TRBJ2-3	TRBD2	CSVALSRGGVTDTQYF	TGCAGCGTTGCCCTCTCTCGCGGGGGGGTCACAGATACGCAGTATTTT
many	TRBV19	TRBJ1-2	-	CASSVRTQGYYGYTF	TGTGCCAGTAGTGTTCGCACACAGGGATACTATGGCTACACCTTC
many	TRBV20-1	TRBJ2-7	-	CSALSIAAPDEQYF	TGCAGTGCCCTATCCATAGCGGCACCCGACGAGCAGTACTTC
many	TRBV20-1	TRBJ2-1	TRBD2	CSARSLAGEGGSYNEQFF	TGCAGTGCTAGAAGTTTAGCGGGAGAGGGGGGATCCTACAATGAGCAGTTCTTC
-	TRBV7-2	TRBJ1-1	TRBD1	CASSLTTGASAEALF	TGTGCCAGCAGCCTCACGACAGGGGCCAGCGCTGAAGCTCTCTTT
-	TRBV10-3	TRBJ2-7	TRBD1	CAISRGTGPYEQYF	TGTGCCATCAGTCGGGGGACAGGGCCCTACGAGCAGTACTTC
many	TRBV5-1	TRBJ2-3	TRBD2	CASTPGLAAQGTQYF	TGCGCCAGCACCCCCGGACTAGCCGCCCAAGGTACGCAGTATTTT
many	TRBV3-1	TRBJ1-5	TRBD1	CASSPTGVQPQHF	TGTGCCAGCAGCCCCACAGGGGTTCAGCCCCAGCATTTT
-	TRBV7-2	TRBJ2-7	-	CANSPGTFSYEQYF	TGTGCCAACAGCCCCGGGACGTTCTCCTACGAGCAGTACTTC
many	TRBV9	TRBJ2-2	-	CASSVGSFAGFAGELFF	TGTGCCAGCAGCGTAGGATCCTTCGCGGGTTTCGCCGGGGAGCTGTTTTTT
few	TRBV2	TRBJ1-2	TRBD1	CASSSYRGWGYGYTF	TGTGCCAGCAGTTCTTACAGGGGCTGGGGTTATGGCTACACCTTC
many	TRBV5-4	TRBJ2-7	-	CASSPRGKGGEQYF	TGTGCCAGCAGCCCTCGAGGAAAGGGGGGCGAGCAGTACTTC
-	TRBV7-8	TRBJ2-7	-	CASSLGAASYEQYF	TGTGCCAGCAGCTTAGGGGCAGCCTCCTACGAGCAGTACTTC
-	TRBV15	TRBJ2-7	-	CATRDPVLKVQYF	TGTGCCACCAGGGACCCCGTCCTGAAGGTGCAGTACTTC
-	TRBV13	TRBJ2-7	-	CASSLRGAEQYF	TGTGCCAGCAGCTTACGAGGGGCCGAGCAGTACTTC
-	TRBV6-1	TRBJ2-7	-	CASSEGPGRFYEQYF	TGTGCCAGCAGTGAAGGCCCGGGCAGGTTCTACGAGCAGTACTTC
-	TRBV12-3/TRBV12-4	TRBJ1-6	-	CASSLDGYRQIHF	TGTGCCAGCAGTTTAGACGGGTACAGGCAGATCCACTTT